Below are 27 T cell receptor beta chains sequenced from a single sample in a study of beta chain features in type 1 diabetes (dated by TCRdb to the late 2010s). Libraries were prepared through the immunoSEQ multiplex PCR assay. The entire amount of isolated RNA was reverse transcribed using the High Capacity cDNA Reverse Transcription Kit, so the sequenced TCRB transcripts were expressed ones. Held by TCRdb, this immuneACCESS table contains in-frame sequences only and omits some clones. Under half of the omission traces to an unresolved V gene where checked; the cause of the rest is unknown. The sample yields almost 350,000 clones; about 19% were counted once. Approximately 0.041% of the sample lies in the top ten. Sequenced input: naive CD4+ T cells from blood. What this sample's cell subset or site label stands for: true naive CD4+ T cells. The receptor set was obtained from a woman between 18 and 30 years old in good health.

In regard to this clone: Germline and junction disagree at one end, which may indicate a read error. The DNA of the CDR3 is TGCAGCGTGGGACTAGCCTATGAGCAGTACTTC. Translated, it gives CSVGLAYEQYF. The gene calls are TRBV29-1 and TRBJ2-7; TRBD2 matches 9 bases. The CDR3 consists of 11 residues. The germline gives CDR1 SQVTM, CDR2 ANQGSEA.

V is TRBV5-1 and J is TRBJ2-1; TRBD2 agrees at 11 bases. J gave up 3 bases and V 4 bases, and 6 bases lay outside the gene matches. This CDR3 has 16 residues. Germline V CDR1 and CDR2: SGHRS, YFSETQ. The CDR3 is CASSPPGLAVYNEQFF. CDR3 in DNA: TGCGCCAGCAGCCCCCCGGGACTAGCGGTCTACAATGAGCAGTTCTTC.

There are a few counts of this clone. A read error may account for a junction end that differs from germline. V and J are TRBV4-1 and TRBJ2-1, with TRBD2 matching 9 bases. The CDR3 has 16 residues. Looked up from germline, CDR1 is MGHRA and CDR2 is YSYEKL. The CDR3 DNA is TGTGCCAGCAGCCAAGGGGCGGGCGCTAGCGGGGCGAACGAGTTCTTC. It encodes CASSQGAGASGANEFF.

V and J are TRBV4-1 and TRBJ1-6, with D tentatively TRBD1 (5 bases). The CDR3 spans 17 residues. CDR1 is MGHRA and CDR2 is YSYEKL in the germline V gene. V lost 0 bases and J lost 6, with 15 bases in between. CDR3 nucleotide sequence: TGCGCCAGCAGCCAAGATCCCCCGGGACTGCTTAATTCACCCCTCCACTTT. Translation: CASSQDPPGLLNSPLHF.

This clone is a singleton in its sample. This chain uses TRBV27 with TRBJ1-5; weak D call: TRBD1 (6 bases). Per germline, CDR1 MNHEY and CDR2 SMNVEV (reference sequence). The CDR3 has 16 amino acids. Trimming removed 5 bases from V and 1 base from J, with 15 bases in between. The CDR3 loop reads CASSPPDSRSNQPQHF. CDR3 DNA sequence: TGTGCCAGCAGTCCCCCGGACAGCCGAAGCAATCAGCCCCAGCATTTT.

This clone was seen only a few times. The chain uses TRBV28 and TRBJ1-1; TRBD1 aligns across 7 bases. The germline V gene has CDR1 MDHEN and CDR2 SYDVKM. This CDR3 spans 15 amino acids. V lost 5 bases and J lost 1; bases outside the gene matches: 7. The CDR3 sequence: CASSPGGQRNTEAFF. CDR3 sequence (DNA): TGTGCCAGCAGTCCCGGGGGACAGAGGAACACTGAAGCTTTCTTT.

V usage is TRBV30 and J usage is TRBJ1-3; D uncertain. The V gene lost 0 bases and the J gene lost 2 bases, with 5 bases spanning the gap. This CDR3 region has 13 residues. The germline CDR1 and CDR2 sequences are GTSNPN and SVGIG (reference sequence). The CDR3 coding sequence is TGTGCCTGGAGTGTTTCTACTGGAAACACCATATATTTT. It yields the protein CAWSVSTGNTIYF. Full variable domain (rest looked up from reference TRBV30 and TRBJ1-3): SQTIHQWPATLVQPVGSPLSLECTVEGTSNPNLYWYRQAAGRGLQLLFYSVGIGQISSEVPQNLSASRPQDRQFILSSKKLLLSDSGFYLCAWSVSTGNTIYFGEGSWLTVV.

This clone showed up just a few times. The V call is TRBV10-3, the J call TRBJ2-5; D remains ambiguous. Trimming took 4 bases from V and 1 from J, leaving 16 bases between them. Germline V gives CDR1 ENHRY, CDR2 SYGVKD. The CDR3 spans 16 residues. The DNA for the CDR3 is TGTGCCATCAGTGGGTATCCGGTCTCCTCCCAAGAGACCCAGTACTTC. It is translated as CAISGYPVSSQETQYF.

The V and J genes are TRBV5-1 and TRBJ2-1; D not resolved. Trimming cost V 0 bases and J 5 bases, with 6 bases left between them. The CDR3 length is 13 residues. From germline, CDR1 is SGHRS and CDR2 YFSETQ. The CDR3 nucleotides are TGCGCCAGCAGCTTGGGACTTCACAATGAGCAGTTCTTC. Translation gives CASSLGLHNEQFF.

A few counts support this clone. The chain links TRBV7-2 to TRBJ2-7, with 7 bases that match TRBD1. This CDR3 has 15 residues. Germline V gene data show CDR1 as SGHTA and CDR2 as FQGNSA. J gave up 4 bases and V 1 base, and 7 bases lay outside the gene matches. The CDR3 region is CASSLVGTAIYEQYF. The CDR3 region has the DNA TGTGCCAGCAGCTTAGTGGGGACAGCTATTTACGAGCAGTACTTC.

The V call is TRBV28, the J call TRBJ2-3; D ambiguous. CDR1 is MDHEN, CDR2 SYDVKM, per germline. With 4 bases removed from V and 0 bases from J, the gap between germline ends came to 11 bases. The CDR3 is made up of 15 amino acids. CDR3 region: CASSSGAASTDTQYF. In DNA form, the CDR3 reads TGTGCCAGCAGTTCTGGCGCGGCTAGCACAGATACGCAGTATTTT.

The chain employs TRBV6-5 and TRBJ2-7; the D gene is possibly TRBD2 (6 bases). The germline V and J ends were trimmed by 0 bases and 3 bases, with 15 bases remaining between them. Germline CDR1 is MNHEY and CDR2 is SVGAGI. The CDR3 runs 16 residues. The CDR3 DNA reads as TGTGCCAGCAGTTACTCGATTCTGGGGGGTTTCTACGAGCAGTACTTC. The encoded protein is CASSYSILGGFYEQYF.

V and J are TRBV27 and TRBJ2-5, with 9 nucleotides matching TRBD1. The CDR3 extends over 16 amino acids. Germline V gives CDR1 MNHEY, CDR2 SMNVEV (reference sequence). Losses at the gene ends were 2 bases for V and 3 bases for J; bases not matched to a gene: 7. The DNA for the CDR3 is TGTGCCAGCAGTTTAAGTGTGGGACAGGGAGAAGAGACCCAGTACTTC. The encoded protein is CASSLSVGQGEETQYF.

This clone was seen a handful of times. This sequence joins TRBV5-1 and TRBJ2-5; D gene uncertain. V gave up 0 bases and J gave up 5 bases, with 8 bases separating them. Germline CDR1 reads SGHRS; CDR2 reads YFSETQ. The CDR3 is 13 residues long. The CDR3 DNA sequence: TGCGCCAGCAGCTTGGGTAGCACGGAGACCCAGTACTTC. It yields the protein CASSLGSTETQYF.

With respect to this clone: Other DNA sequences in this sample translate to the same CDR3. The CDR3, as DNA: TGCGCCAGCAGCTTAGGAGTAAACACTGAAGCTTTCTTT. It yields the protein CASSLGVNTEAFF. The chain recombines TRBV5-1 with TRBJ1-1; D gene uncertain. V lost 2 bases and J 2 bases, leaving 7 bases between the germline ends. CDR1 and CDR2 from the germline V gene are SGHRS and YFSETQ. This CDR3 is built from 13 residues.

This chain connects TRBV5-1 to TRBJ2-7, with 7 nucleotides matching TRBD2. Germline trimming cut 4 bases from V and 5 bases from J; bases unmatched to any gene: 9. CDR3 length: 14 residues. The germline V gene has CDR1 SGHRS and CDR2 YFSETQ. CDR3 nucleotides: TGCGCCAGCAGCCCTACCTTCGGGAGGAACGAGCAGTACTTC. Protein: CASSPTFGRNEQYF.

The chain recombines TRBV7-2 with TRBJ1-6; D gene ambiguous. Germline CDR1 SGHTA, CDR2 FQGNSA. V dropped 5 bases and J dropped 10 bases, with 15 bases sitting between them. This CDR3 has 14 amino acids. CDR3 coding DNA: TGTGCCAGCAGCCCCCGGGAGTCCGGGTCACCCCTCCACTTT. Amino acids: CASSPRESGSPLHF.

Only a few counts were recorded for this clone. This sequence joins TRBV18 and TRBJ2-2, with TRBD2 matching 9 bases. The CDR3 spans 16 residues. Per germline, CDR1 KGHSH and CDR2 LQKENI. With 6 bases clipped from V and 0 bases from J, the junction kept 5 bases outside the gene matches. The CDR3 DNA is TGTGCCAGCTCGGTTACTAGCGGGCCGAACACCGGGGAGCTGTTTTTT. This codes for CASSVTSGPNTGELFF.

The J gene is TRBJ2-1, the V gene TRBV5-1; possibly TRBD2 for D (6 bases). Germline CDR1 and CDR2: SGHRS and YFSETQ. This CDR3 has 16 amino acids. Trimming pared 0 bases from V and 0 bases from J, leaving 10 bases between. CDR3 region: CASSLGGTASYNEQFF. In nucleotides, the CDR3 is TGCGCCAGCAGCTTGGGGGGGACTGCCTCCTACAATGAGCAGTTCTTC.

As DNA, the CDR3 is TGCAGCGTTGGGGGCAAGATCTCTGGGGCCAACGTCCTGACTTTC. Protein: CSVGGKISGANVLTF. The chain is built from TRBV29-1 and TRBJ2-6, with D tentatively TRBD1 (5 bases). The CDR3 extends over 15 amino acids. Trimming pared 4 bases from V and 0 bases from J, leaving 10 bases between. CDR1 and CDR2 (germline): SQVTM, ANQGSEA. The complete variable domain, with remaining parts taken from reference TRBV29-1 and TRBJ2-6, reads SAVISQKPSRDICQRGTSLTIQCQVDSQVTMMFWYRQQPGQSLTLIATANQGSEATYESGFVIDKFPISRPNLTFSTLTVSNMSPEDSSIYLCSVGGKISGANVLTFGAGSRLTVL.

The chain joins TRBV30 to TRBJ1-2; tentative D call: TRBD1 (5 bases). The germline V and J ends were trimmed by 0 bases and 5 bases, with 10 bases remaining between them. Germline loops: CDR1 GTSNPN, CDR2 SVGIG (reference sequence). The CDR3 sequence is 13 residues long. The CDR3 loop is CAWSVDSSYGYTF. CDR3 DNA: TGTGCCTGGAGTGTCGACAGTAGTTATGGCTACACCTTC.

J is TRBJ2-5 and V is TRBV5-4, with 12 bases lining up with TRBD2. V lost 3 bases to trimming and J lost 4 bases; unmatched junction nucleotides: 7. Germline CDR1 SGHNT, CDR2 YYREEE (reference sequence). The CDR3 loop spans 16 amino acids. The CDR3 DNA sequence: TGTGCCAGCAGCTCTAGGACTAGCGGGGTCATAGAGACCCAGTACTTC. Its translation is CASSSRTSGVIETQYF.

The chain has TRBV11-3 and TRBJ2-5, with 9 bases identical to TRBD1. The CDR3 sequence is 15 residues long. V shed 1 base, J shed 4 bases, and the junction held 4 bases outside the gene matches. Germline loops: CDR1 SGHNT, CDR2 YENEEA. The CDR3 loop is CASSLGDRATETQYF. As DNA, the CDR3 is TGTGCCAGCAGCTTAGGGGACAGGGCGACAGAGACCCAGTACTTC.

The chain has TRBV5-1 and TRBJ2-5; D is unresolved. The CDR3 runs 14 residues. Germline V gives CDR1 SGHRS, CDR2 YFSETQ. Trimming removed 2 bases from V and 2 bases from J, with 10 bases in between. For the CDR3, the DNA is TGCGCCAGCAGCTTTTCCGGAGATCAAGAGACCCAGTACTTC. Residues: CASSFSGDQETQYF.

In this sample, this clone turned up a few times. The chain employs TRBV5-4 and TRBJ1-1, with D maybe TRBD1 (6 bases). CDR3 length: 15 residues. Trimming removed 6 bases at V and 5 bases at J, with 20 bases between. CDR1 is SGHNT and CDR2 is YYREEE in the germline V gene (reference sequence). Here the CDR3 DNA reads TGTGCCAGCACCACCACCAAGGGGGGGAGAACTGAAGCTTTCTTT. It translates to CASTTTKGGRTEAFF.

This clone was observed a few times. The chain links TRBV19 to TRBJ1-5; 7 nucleotides align to TRBD1. The V segment lost 7 bases and the J segment 7 bases; nucleotides outside the gene matches: 10. The germline V gene has CDR1 LNHDA and CDR2 SQIVND (reference sequence). There are 14 residues in the CDR3. Here the CDR3 DNA reads TGTGCCAGTAAGCGACAGGGTGATTTCCAGCCCCAGCATTTT. Residues: CASKRQGDFQPQHF. The variable domain in full, completed from reference TRBV19 and TRBJ1-5, reads DGGITQSPKYLFRKEGQNVTLSCEQNLNHDAMYWYRQDPGQGLRLIYYSQIVNDFQKGDIAEGYSVSREKKESFPLTVTSAQKNPTAFYLCASKRQGDFQPQHFGDGTRLSIL.

In this sample, this clone turned up a few times. CDR3 loop: CASSLTAYNSPLHF. The CDR3 region has the DNA TGTGCCAGCAGCCTGACAGCCTATAATTCACCCCTCCACTTT. The chain employs TRBV6-4 and TRBJ1-6, with D maybe TRBD1 (5 bases). Per the germline V gene, CDR1 is MRHNA and CDR2 is SNTAGT. The CDR3 covers 14 residues. V was trimmed by 6 bases and J by 2 bases, leaving 8 bases between them.